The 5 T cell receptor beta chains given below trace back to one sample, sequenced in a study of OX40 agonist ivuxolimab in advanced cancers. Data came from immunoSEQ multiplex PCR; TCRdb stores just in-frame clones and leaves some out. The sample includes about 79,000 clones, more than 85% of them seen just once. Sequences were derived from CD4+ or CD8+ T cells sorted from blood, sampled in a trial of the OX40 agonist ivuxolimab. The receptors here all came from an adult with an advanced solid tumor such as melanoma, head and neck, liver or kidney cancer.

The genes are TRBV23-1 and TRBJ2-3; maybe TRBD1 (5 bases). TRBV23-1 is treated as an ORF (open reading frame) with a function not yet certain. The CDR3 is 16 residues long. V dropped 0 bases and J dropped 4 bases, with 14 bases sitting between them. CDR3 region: CASSQSAPEGADTQYF. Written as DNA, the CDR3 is TGCGCCAGCAGTCAATCAGCCCCCGAAGGGGCAGATACGCAGTATTTT.

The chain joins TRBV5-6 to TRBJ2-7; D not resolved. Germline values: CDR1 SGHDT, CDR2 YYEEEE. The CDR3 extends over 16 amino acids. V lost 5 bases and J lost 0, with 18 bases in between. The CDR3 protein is CASRLTASAYSYEQYF. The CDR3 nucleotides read TGTGCCAGCAGGTTAACCGCGTCGGCCTACTCCTACGAGCAGTACTTC.

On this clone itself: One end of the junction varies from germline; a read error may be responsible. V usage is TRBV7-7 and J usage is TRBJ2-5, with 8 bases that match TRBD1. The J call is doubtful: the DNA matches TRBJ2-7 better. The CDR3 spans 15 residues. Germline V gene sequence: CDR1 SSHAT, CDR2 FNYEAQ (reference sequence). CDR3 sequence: CASSNRGVRGHEQYF. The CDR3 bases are TGTGCTAGCAGCAATAGGGGAGTCAGGGGGCACGAGCAGTACTTC.

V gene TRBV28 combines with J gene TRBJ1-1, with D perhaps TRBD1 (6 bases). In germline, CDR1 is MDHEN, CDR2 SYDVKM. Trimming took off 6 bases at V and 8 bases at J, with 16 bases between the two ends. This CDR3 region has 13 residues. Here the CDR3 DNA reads TGTGCCAGCAGCCCCGGGGGAGGGGGAGAAGCTTTCTTT. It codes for CASSPGGGGEAFF.

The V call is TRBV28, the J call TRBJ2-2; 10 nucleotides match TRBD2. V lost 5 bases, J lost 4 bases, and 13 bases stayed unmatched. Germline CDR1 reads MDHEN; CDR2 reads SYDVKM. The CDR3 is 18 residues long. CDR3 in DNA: TGTGCCAGCAGTCCGTTGGCAGCGGGAGGGCCCGGCACCGGGGAGCTGTTTTTT. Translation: CASSPLAAGGPGTGELFF.